A single sample is the source of the 29 T cell receptor beta chains below, sequenced in a study of T cells after yellow fever vaccination. TCRdb reprocessed the 5' RACE reads via MiXCR and lists one record per CDR3 protein. The sample includes hundreds of thousands of distinct CDR3 sequences, around 13% seen only once; the top ten take about 3%. This sample comprised CD4+ T cells sorted from PBMCs, obtained 15 days after the yellow fever booster vaccination. These receptors were obtained from a young man who received the YFV17D yellow fever vaccine.

The chain links TRBV4-3 to TRBJ1-6, with D uncertain. V was pared by 0 bases and J by 0 bases, with 9 bases between. The CDR3 extends over 17 amino acids. Germline CDR1 reads LGHNA; CDR2 reads YSLEER. The CDR3 nucleotides read TGCGCCAGCAGCCAAGATCCGTCAGGCTCCTATAATTCACCCCTCCACTTT. It yields the protein CASSQDPSGSYNSPLHF.

The rearrangement joins TRBV24-1 to TRBJ2-2; 8 bases agree with TRBD1. Germline values: CDR1 KGHDR, CDR2 SFDVKD. The CDR3 extends over 15 amino acids. V trimming: 3 bases; J trimming: 5 bases; junction bases outside the gene matches: 4. CDR3 protein: CATSDARQGTGELFF. The DNA for the CDR3 is TGTGCCACCAGTGATGCCCGACAGGGGACCGGGGAGCTGTTTTTT.

The rearrangement uses TRBV7-2 and TRBJ1-1; D remains ambiguous. CDR3 length equals 14 residues. V dropped 7 bases and J dropped 0 bases, with 12 bases sitting between them. Germline V gives CDR1 SGHTA, CDR2 FQGNSA. The CDR3 sequence: CASTRGSMNTEAFF. CDR3 sequence (DNA): TGTGCCAGCACCCGAGGAAGCATGAACACTGAAGCTTTCTTT.

The sample holds many counts of this clonotype. The chain couples TRBV6-5 to TRBJ1-1, with a weak D call TRBD1 (6 bases). V dropped 5 bases and J dropped 5 bases, with 12 bases sitting between them. This CDR3 has 13 residues. Germline values: CDR1 MNHEY, CDR2 SVGAGI. The CDR3, as DNA: TGTGCCAGCAGTCGCAACAGGGAGACTGAAGCTTTCTTT. Translating gives CASSRNRETEAFF.

This chain connects TRBV4-1 to TRBJ2-1; D is ambiguous. Deletions cut 1 base from V and 10 bases from J, with 14 bases between. CDR1 MGHRA and CDR2 YSYEKL come from the germline V gene. The CDR3 covers 14 residues. The CDR3 sequence is CASSQVGQKGEQFF. CDR3 sequence (DNA): TGCGCCAGCAGCCAAGTCGGCCAAAAGGGCGAGCAGTTCTTC.

The genes are TRBV6-5 and TRBJ2-7, with TRBD2 matching 7 bases. This CDR3 is 15 amino acids long. From germline, CDR1 is MNHEY and CDR2 SVGAGI. The V segment lost 0 bases and the J segment 3 bases; nucleotides outside the gene matches: 5. The CDR3 reads CASSYSSRGDYEQYF. Here the CDR3 DNA reads TGTGCCAGCAGTTACTCGAGCCGGGGGGACTACGAGCAGTACTTC.

The sample holds a few counts of this clonotype. The genes are TRBV3-1 and TRBJ1-2; unclear D gene. The V end lost 4 bases, the J end lost 7 bases, and 10 bases lay between the germline ends. The germline V gene encodes CDR1 LGHDT and CDR2 YNNKEL (reference sequence). The CDR3 spans 12 residues. The CDR3, as DNA: TGTGCCAGCAGCCTCTCTGCCACTGGCTACACCTTC. Translating gives CASSLSATGYTF.

This clonotype was observed a few times. In DNA, the CDR3 is TGCGCCAGCAGCCAAGATTTCCGGGGGTCTAAGGGTCAGCCCCAGCATTTT. Amino acid sequence: CASSQDFRGSKGQPQHF. The genes are TRBV4-3 and TRBJ1-5; D might be TRBD1 (5 bases). V was shortened by 0 bases and J by 6 bases, with 18 bases between the two germline ends. CDR1 is LGHNA, CDR2 YSLEER, per germline. The CDR3 spans 17 residues.

The chain joins TRBV7-9 to TRBJ1-2; D not certain. This CDR3 has 15 amino acids. CDR1 is SEHNR, CDR2 FQNEAQ, per germline (reference sequence). V lost 4 bases to trimming and J lost 7 bases, with 19 bases between them. The CDR3 DNA reads TGTGCCAGCAGCTCCCACGGTGGGGTCCCTGGTGGCTACACCTTC. Translating it yields CASSSHGGVPGGYTF.

This chain links TRBV19 with TRBJ2-1; 8 nucleotides match TRBD2. The V gene's germline CDR1 is LNHDA and CDR2 SQIVND (reference sequence). This CDR3 contains 14 residues. Losses at the gene ends were 4 bases for V and 3 bases for J; bases not matched to a gene: 2. CDR3 sequence reads: CASSKLAVYNEQFF. The DNA for the CDR3 is TGTGCCAGTAGTAAACTAGCGGTCTACAATGAGCAGTTCTTC.

This clonotype was found many times. The V call is TRBV5-1, the J call TRBJ2-2; maybe TRBD1 (6 bases). Germline lookup yields CDR1 SGHRS and CDR2 YFSETQ. Trimming removed 2 bases at V and 6 bases at J, with 11 bases between. This CDR3 has 14 residues. The CDR3, as DNA: TGCGCCAGCAGCTTCCAACAGGGCTCCGGGGAGCTGTTTTTT. Its protein is CASSFQQGSGELFF. Variable domain in full (rest from reference TRBV5-1 and TRBJ2-2): KAGVTQTPRYLIKTRGQQVTLSCSPISGHRSVSWYQQTPGQGLQFLFEYFSETQRNKGNFPGRFSGRQFSNSRSEMNVSTLELGDSALYLCASSFQQGSGELFFGEGSRLTVL.

This clonotype was observed a handful of times. V gene TRBV25-1 combines with J gene TRBJ2-4; a possible D gene is TRBD2 (6 bases). Germline V gene sequence: CDR1 MGHDK, CDR2 SYGVNS. The length of the CDR3 is 14 residues. V was cut by 7 bases and J by 1 base, with 11 bases left in between. The CDR3 sequence is CASMGGWAKNIQYF. DNA for the CDR3: TGTGCCAGCATGGGGGGATGGGCCAAAAACATTCAGTACTTC.

This clonotype was recorded a few times. This chain connects TRBV2 to TRBJ2-3, with D perhaps TRBD1 or TRBD2 (5 bases each). Germline V lookup: CDR1 SNHLY, CDR2 FYNNEI. Between the trimmed V and J ends, which lost 9 bases and 5 bases, there was a span of 15 bases. The CDR3 length is 13 residues. The CDR3, as DNA: TGTGCCAGGTCAGAGGGGTCCAGAGATACGCAGTATTTT. Encoded protein: CARSEGSRDTQYF.

J is TRBJ2-1 and V is TRBV20-1; 7 bases are a match to TRBD1. The CDR3 extends over 13 amino acids. Germline loops: CDR1 DFQATT, CDR2 SNEGSKA (reference sequence). V trimming: 6 bases; J trimming: 7 bases; junction bases outside the gene matches: 9. The chain's CDR3 is CSAPGQVRNEQFF. The CDR3 DNA reads TGCAGTGCCCCCGGACAGGTTCGGAATGAGCAGTTCTTC.

This clonotype was seen repeatedly, ten times or more. The chain is built from TRBV12-3 or TRBV12-4 and TRBJ2-5; the match to TRBD2 covers 10 bases. Trimming cost V 6 bases and J 2 bases; bases outside gene matches: 9. CDR3 length equals 16 residues. In nucleotides, the CDR3 is TGTGCCAGCAGCTGGACTAGCGGAACGATACAAGAGACCCAGTACTTC. Protein: CASSWTSGTIQETQYF.

The chain employs TRBV6-1 and TRBJ1-1; maybe TRBD1 (5 bases). The V end was cut by 5 bases, the J end by 6 bases, with 19 bases between. CDR3 length: 15 amino acids. Germline V gene data show CDR1 as MNHNS and CDR2 as SASEGT. CDR3 amino acids: CASSFTDTRSAEAFF. The CDR3 nucleotides are TGTGCCAGCAGTTTTACGGACACGAGGTCGGCTGAAGCTTTCTTT.

This clonotype has ten or more counts. The J gene is TRBJ1-1, the V gene TRBV7-2; a possible D gene is TRBD1 (6 bases). CDR1 and CDR2 from the germline V gene are SGHTA and FQGNSA. This CDR3 region has 15 residues. The V end was cut by 1 base, the J end by 4 bases, with 13 bases between. DNA of the CDR3: TGTGCCAGCAGCTTAGATTGGGGGGGCTTCACTGAAGCTTTCTTT. Translated, it gives CASSLDWGGFTEAFF.

This clonotype was seen only a few times. V and J are TRBV7-9 and TRBJ1-3, with 7 bases that match TRBD1. With 5 bases clipped from V and 0 bases from J, the junction kept 7 bases outside the gene matches. This CDR3 is 16 amino acids long. Germline CDR1 SEHNR, CDR2 FQNEAQ (reference sequence). Here the CDR3 DNA reads TGTGCCAGCAGCCCGGGACAGACGAACTCTGGAAACACCATATATTTT. It is translated as CASSPGQTNSGNTIYF.

This clonotype showed up just a few times. The V call is TRBV9, the J call TRBJ2-3, with 11 bases fitting TRBD2. The V segment lost 3 bases and the J segment 6 bases; nucleotides outside the gene matches: 6. The CDR3 contains 15 residues. Germline V gene data show CDR1 as SGDLS and CDR2 as YYNGEE. CDR3 DNA sequence: TGTGCCAGCAGCGCCCCCGGGACTAGCGGCGATACGCAGTATTTT. Protein product: CASSAPGTSGDTQYF. The full variable domain, with the rest looked up from reference TRBV9 and TRBJ2-3, is DSGVTQTPKHLITATGQRVTLRCSPRSGDLSVYWYQQSLDQGLQFLIQYYNGEERAKGNILERFSAQQFPDLHSELNLSSLELGDSALYFCASSAPGTSGDTQYFGPGTRLTVL.

The chain has TRBV6-6 and TRBJ1-5; 9 nucleotides line up with TRBD1. V shed 6 bases, J shed 3 bases, and the junction held 9 bases outside the gene matches. Germline loops: CDR1 MNHNY, CDR2 SVGAGI (reference sequence). This CDR3 has 16 residues. CDR3 DNA: TGTGCCAGCAGACGGGACAGGGTTTTCGACAATCAGCCCCAGCATTTT. This encodes CASRRDRVFDNQPQHF.

This chain connects TRBV4-1 to TRBJ2-7; D not certain. V was trimmed by 8 bases and J by 7 bases, leaving 15 bases between them. The CDR3 totals 12 residues. The germline V gene has CDR1 MGHRA and CDR2 YSYEKL. The DNA for the CDR3 is TGCGCCAGCTCCCTTCCTGTTGGAGAGCAGTACTTC. Translated, it gives CASSLPVGEQYF.

This rearrangement joins TRBV6-2 or TRBV6-3 to TRBJ2-7; TRBD2 agrees at 10 bases. Per germline, CDR1 MNHEY and CDR2 SVGEGT. The CDR3 loop spans 12 amino acids. After removal of 5 bases from V and 7 bases from J, the junction contained 2 bases not matched to a gene. The CDR3 region is CASSQLAGEQYF. In nucleotides, the CDR3 is TGTGCCAGCAGTCAACTAGCGGGAGAGCAGTACTTC.

This clonotype was seen at least ten times. V and J are TRBV10-3 and TRBJ1-2, with 7 bases identical to TRBD1. Germline lookup yields CDR1 ENHRY and CDR2 SYGVKD. V shed 3 bases and J 4 bases; nucleotides not matched to a gene: 8. The CDR3 has 15 residues. CDR3 residues: CAISDVGTDVYGYTF. In DNA, the CDR3 is TGTGCCATCAGTGATGTTGGGACAGATGTCTATGGCTACACCTTC.

The CDR3 loop is CATSESGDEQFF. The CDR3 coding sequence is TGTGCCACCAGTGAGTCTGGGGATGAGCAGTTCTTC. The chain carries TRBV24-1 and TRBJ2-1; no clear D. The V gene lost 4 bases and the J gene lost 8 bases, with 8 bases spanning the gap. CDR1 and CDR2 from the germline V gene are KGHDR and SFDVKD. This CDR3 contains 12 residues.

The V call is TRBV29-1, the J call TRBJ1-2, with D possibly TRBD1 on 5 matching bases. Trimming pared 2 bases from V and 3 bases from J, leaving 7 bases between. Germline CDR1 SQVTM, CDR2 ANQGSEA. The CDR3 extends over 12 amino acids. CDR3 sequence (DNA): TGCAGCGTTGAAAGGACATACTATGGCTACACCTTC. It is translated as CSVERTYYGYTF.

The gene calls are TRBV7-2 and TRBJ2-5; the match to TRBD2 covers 8 bases. The CDR3 extends over 16 amino acids. Germline assignment: CDR1 SGHTA and CDR2 FQGNSA. Germline trimming cut 6 bases from V and 5 bases from J; bases unmatched to any gene: 14. CDR3 loop: CASSPTGTSSPETQYF. The CDR3 DNA is TGTGCCAGCAGTCCTACCGGGACTAGTTCCCCCGAGACCCAGTACTTC.

This chain joins TRBV12-3 or TRBV12-4 and TRBJ2-5; TRBD1 agrees at 7 bases. Trimming cost V 7 bases and J 5 bases; bases outside gene matches: 7. This CDR3 comprises 13 residues. Written as DNA, the CDR3 is TGTGCCAGCACGCGACAGGGTTTCGAGACCCAGTACTTC. This codes for CASTRQGFETQYF.

This clonotype was recorded a few times. This chain links TRBV20-1 with TRBJ2-3; TRBD2 aligns across 7 bases. Trimming took 0 bases from V and 0 from J; bases not matched to a gene: 12. This CDR3 is 18 amino acids long. Per germline, CDR1 DFQATT and CDR2 SNEGSKA (reference sequence). CDR3 nucleotide sequence: TGCAGTGCTAGAGATCTTGGGAGGGCGCGTGCTAGCACAGATACGCAGTATTTT. Protein product: CSARDLGRARASTDTQYF.

The table lists this clonotype with a few counts. One end of the junction fails to match germline, which may point to a read error. The chain uses TRBV18 and TRBJ2-7; possibly TRBD2 for D (5 bases). CDR1 and CDR2 from the germline V gene are KGHSH and LQKENI. The CDR3 runs 13 residues. CDR3 residues: CASSPSDGKGEDF. DNA of the CDR3: TGTGCCAGCTCACCATCGGACGGGAAGGGCGAGGACTTC.